The 3 T cell receptor beta chains presented below share a single source sample, sequenced in a study of control samples from healthy donors and cancer patients. The repertoire was sequenced with immunoSEQ multiplex PCR; TCRdb's copy has only in-frame clones and lacks some. The table shows about 170,000 clones, with approximately 94% occurring only once. Material: blood. These TCRs come from a woman between 18 and 29 years old in good health.

The chain carries TRBV5-4 and TRBJ2-1; 7 nucleotides agree with TRBD2. V lost 5 bases, J lost 0 bases, and 11 bases stayed unmatched. The CDR3 runs to 17 residues. In germline, CDR1 is SGHNT, CDR2 YYREEE (reference sequence). The CDR3 region is CASSVTLAAYSYNEQFF. The CDR3 DNA is TGTGCCAGCAGTGTTACCCTAGCGGCCTACTCCTACAATGAGCAGTTCTTC.

The rearrangement joins TRBV20-1 to TRBJ2-7, with D perhaps matching TRBD2 (6 bases). Per the germline V gene, CDR1 is DFQATT and CDR2 is SNEGSKA (reference sequence). V lost 3 bases and J 6 bases, leaving 9 bases between the germline ends. The CDR3 has 11 residues. CDR3 nucleotide sequence: TGCAGTGCTAGCGGGAGTCGCGAGCAGTACTTC. Its translation is CSASGSREQYF.

This rearrangement joins TRBV5-4 to TRBJ2-6, with a weak D call TRBD2 (6 bases). The V gene lost 0 bases and the J gene lost 2 bases, with 15 bases spanning the gap. CDR1 is SGHNT, CDR2 YYREEE, per germline (reference sequence). CDR3 length: 18 residues. The CDR3 bases are TGTGCCAGCAGCTTGGATCGGGGGTTAAGAGCTGGGGCCAACGTCCTGACTTTC. Protein product: CASSLDRGLRAGANVLTF.